The next 30 T cell receptor beta chains were all read from a single sample in a study of T cell repertoires in cytomegalovirus infection. TCRdb processed the reads anew with MiXCR; each CDR3 protein has one entry. The data show about 740,000 distinct CDR3 sequences, with about a third seen just once and about 2.8% held by the top ten. Sequenced material: PBMCs. These receptor sequences come from a human donor in good health (CMV status not recorded). Some clones in this sample may be carry-over from other donors' samples.

Details on this clonotype: The junction departs from germline at one end; a sequencing error may be responsible. The chain has TRBV24-1 and TRBJ2-2; D is possibly TRBD1 (6 bases). Germline assignment: CDR1 KGHDR and CDR2 SFDVKD. This CDR3 is 19 amino acids long. CDR3 nucleotide sequence: TGTGCCACCAGTGATCCGATTGGGGGCGGACAGCTGAACGCCGGGGAGCTGTTTTTT. Residues: CATSDPIGGGQLNAGELFF.

This clonotype has only one observation. Because the CDR3 is missing its conserved closing phenylalanine or tryptophan, this is likely a read error. V and J are TRBV7-6 and TRBJ2-2; D is unresolved. Germline assignment: CDR1 SGHVS and CDR2 FNYEAQ. This CDR3 is 14 amino acids long. The V gene lost 8 bases and the J gene lost 0 bases, with 10 bases spanning the gap. As DNA, the CDR3 is TGTGCCAGCCAGAAGGCGTCGAACACCGGGGAGCTGTTTTTG. Translation gives CASQKASNTGELFL.

This clonotype was seen repeatedly, ten times or more. One junction end does not reproduce the germline sequence, and a read error may be involved. The chain links TRBV12-3 or TRBV12-4 to TRBJ1-5; TRBD1 might be the D (5 bases). This CDR3 comprises 14 residues. This CDR3 reads CASSLAQGNQPQHF. The CDR3 nucleotides are TGTGCCAGCAGCTTAGCACAGGGCAATCAGCCCCAGCATTTT.

The chain carries TRBV7-8 and TRBJ1-4; D perhaps matches TRBD1 (6 bases). The V gene lost 8 bases and the J gene lost 5 bases, with 15 bases spanning the gap. CDR1 and CDR2 from the germline V gene are SGHVS and FQNEAQ. The CDR3 runs 14 residues. The CDR3, as DNA: TGTGCCAGCGGGGGCTTGAGAGGGAATGAAAAACTGTTTTTT. Translation: CASGGLRGNEKLFF.

This clonotype was observed a single time. The chain has TRBV12-3 or TRBV12-4 and TRBJ2-1; 7 positions agree with TRBD1. V gave up 5 bases and J gave up 6 bases; unmatched junction bases: 4. This CDR3 spans 13 amino acids. The CDR3 protein is CASSIGTANEQFF. The CDR3 DNA sequence: TGTGCCAGCAGTATAGGGACAGCCAATGAGCAGTTCTTC.

V is TRBV11-2 and J is TRBJ2-5; perhaps TRBD1 as D (5 bases). V was trimmed by 5 bases and J by 5 bases, leaving 15 bases between them. Germline V gene lookup returns CDR1 SGHAT and CDR2 FQNNGV. The CDR3 contains 14 residues. CDR3 in DNA: TGTGCCAGCAGCGCCAGACAGCTAGGGGAGACCCAGTACTTC. Amino acids: CASSARQLGETQYF.

Details on this clonotype: One junction end disagrees with the germline gene, perhaps due to a read error. The rearrangement joins TRBV20-1 to TRBJ2-7; 8 bases are shared with TRBD2. This CDR3 has 15 residues. The germline CDR1 and CDR2 sequences are DFQATT and SNEGSKA (reference sequence). The DNA for the CDR3 is TGCAGTTCTAGATCGGCTAGCGGGTTCAACTACGAGCAGTACTTC. It is translated as CSSRSASGFNYEQYF.

This CDR3 is CASSIASTGSLFF. Written as DNA, the CDR3 is TGTGCCAGTAGTATAGCTTCTACAGGGTCGCTGTTCTTC. The genes are TRBV19 and TRBJ2-1, with D possibly TRBD1 on 6 matching bases. Germline V gene sequence: CDR1 LNHDA, CDR2 SQIVND (reference sequence). The V gene lost 1 base and the J gene lost 15 bases, with 16 bases spanning the gap. The CDR3 loop spans 13 amino acids.

V usage is TRBV18 and J usage is TRBJ1-2; the match to TRBD1 covers 9 bases. The J segment lost 4 bases and the V segment lost 1 base, leaving 7 bases of the junction unmatched. Germline V gives CDR1 KGHSH, CDR2 LQKENI. The CDR3 contains 16 residues. CDR3 nucleotide sequence: TGTGCCAGCTCACCACGACCGGGACAGGGAACCTATGGCTACACCTTC. Its protein is CASSPRPGQGTYGYTF.

In this sample, this clonotype turned up once. The rearrangement uses TRBV20-1 and TRBJ2-3; D is uncertain. V lost 2 bases and J lost 9, with 12 bases in between. CDR1 is DFQATT, CDR2 SNEGSKA, per germline (reference sequence). The CDR3 length is 12 residues. The CDR3 region is CSARSGPGTQYF. Here the CDR3 DNA reads TGCAGTGCTAGATCTGGGCCTGGGACGCAGTATTTT.

The genes are TRBV12-3 or TRBV12-4 and TRBJ2-3; TRBD1 matches 8 bases. The CDR3 contains 16 residues. Trimming at V came to 2 bases and at J to 8 bases, leaving 12 bases not matched to a gene. The CDR3 DNA is TGTGCCAGCAGTTTAAAGGGACAGGATAGCAGGGGTACGCAGTATTTT. Its translation: CASSLKGQDSRGTQYF.

This clonotype showed up just a few times. This rearrangement joins TRBV18 to TRBJ2-7; possible D gene TRBD2, 6 bases. Trimming took 3 bases from V and 3 from J, leaving 24 bases between them. CDR3 size: 18 residues. The germline CDR1 and CDR2 sequences are KGHSH and LQKENI. In DNA, the CDR3 is TGTGCCAGCTCACCTGTAGCCCGCGGGGCGTTTAACGACTACGAGCAGTACTTC. Its protein product is CASSPVARGAFNDYEQYF. Combining the CDR3 with reference TRBV18 and TRBJ2-7 gives the whole variable domain NAGVMQNPRHLVRRRGQEARLRCSPMKGHSHVYWYRQLPEEGLKFMVYLQKENIIDESGMPKERFSAEFPKEGPSILRIQQVVRGDSAAYFCASSPVARGAFNDYEQYFGPGTRLTVT.

This chain links TRBV6-8 with TRBJ2-4; 13 bases are shared with TRBD2. V dropped 5 bases and J dropped 0; count of bases not matched to a gene: 10. The CDR3 spans 19 residues. Germline lookup yields CDR1 MNHGY and CDR2 SAAAGT. The CDR3 loop reads CASSAGLAGPPLAKNIQYF. CDR3 sequence (DNA): TGTGCCAGCAGTGCGGGACTAGCGGGACCACCTCTAGCCAAAAACATTCAGTACTTC.

The rearrangement links TRBV19 to TRBJ2-5; maybe TRBD1 (5 bases). This CDR3 region has 15 residues. V dropped 3 bases and J dropped 5 bases, with 16 bases sitting between them. From germline, CDR1 is LNHDA and CDR2 SQIVND (reference sequence). The CDR3 loop is CASSISRPPGETQYF. The CDR3 DNA sequence: TGTGCCAGTAGTATTTCCAGACCTCCAGGGGAGACCCAGTACTTC.

With respect to this clonotype: The junction and the germline gene differ at one end; a read error may be behind it. The genes are TRBV20-1 and TRBJ1-6; no reliable D call. The CDR3 spans 14 residues. Germline V gene data show CDR1 as DFQATT and CDR2 as SNEGSKA (reference sequence). The CDR3: CSARRGEGYSPLQF. The CDR3 DNA reads TGCAGTGCCCGCCGCGGAGAGGGTTACTCACCCCTCCAGTTT.

In this sample, this clonotype turned up a few times. V usage is TRBV7-9 and J usage is TRBJ2-5; D is perhaps TRBD1 (5 bases). Trimming stripped 1 base from V and 5 bases from J, with 14 bases between. The germline CDR1 and CDR2 sequences are SEHNR and FQNEAQ (reference sequence). The CDR3 covers 15 residues. The CDR3 here is CASSLVGPSGETQYF. The CDR3 DNA reads as TGTGCCAGCAGCTTAGTGGGGCCCTCAGGGGAGACCCAGTACTTC.

As regards this clonotype: A much larger clone differs from this one at a single base, so this may be a read error. V and J are TRBV6-5 and TRBJ2-1; no reliable D call. The CDR3 sequence is 15 residues long. Trimming removed 6 bases at V and 0 bases at J, with 12 bases between. Germline V CDR1 and CDR2: MNHEY, SVGAGI. Here the CDR3 DNA reads TGTGCCAGCAGCCAGTGTATCGGCTCCTACAATGAGCAGTTCTTC. It specifies CASSQCIGSYNEQFF.

This clonotype turned up a few times. The V call is TRBV7-9, the J call TRBJ1-1, with D possibly being TRBD1 (6 bases). The germline V and J ends were trimmed by 5 bases and 5 bases, with 12 bases remaining between them. The CDR3 spans 13 residues. CDR1 is SEHNR, CDR2 FQNEAQ, per germline (reference sequence). The CDR3 DNA reads as TGTGCCAGCAGCCCTCTGGGGGCGACTGAAGCTTTCTTT. It translates to CASSPLGATEAFF.

The chain carries TRBV6-1 and TRBJ2-7; TRBD2 aligns across 10 bases. The CDR3 has 17 amino acids. Germline V gives CDR1 MNHNS, CDR2 SASEGT. Germline trimming cut 5 bases from V and 2 bases from J; bases unmatched to any gene: 12. CDR3 residues: CASSYTTSGAIPYEQYF. The CDR3 region has the DNA TGTGCCAGCAGTTACACAACTAGCGGGGCAATCCCCTACGAGCAGTACTTC.

This clonotype was counted between two and nine times. This sequence joins TRBV7-8 and TRBJ2-1; 7 bases fit TRBD2. The junction had 12 bases not matched to a gene; V was cut back by 1 base and J by 12 bases. This CDR3 spans 15 amino acids. Germline V gene lookup returns CDR1 SGHVS and CDR2 FQNEAQ. CDR3 protein: CASSLVVAGREGQFF. The DNA for the CDR3 is TGTGCCAGCAGCTTAGTGGTCGCAGGGAGGGAAGGGCAGTTCTTC.

This chain joins TRBV20-1 and TRBJ2-7, with 9 bases matching TRBD1. Looked up from germline, CDR1 is DFQATT and CDR2 is SNEGSKA (reference sequence). V dropped 4 bases and J dropped 3; count of bases not matched to a gene: 4. CDR3 length: 13 amino acids. CDR3 protein: CSATRDRDYEQYF. The CDR3 DNA reads as TGCAGTGCTACCCGGGACAGGGACTACGAGCAGTACTTC.

The rearrangement joins TRBV28 to TRBJ2-5; a weak D match, TRBD1 (6 bases). This CDR3 comprises 14 residues. CDR1 MDHEN and CDR2 SYDVKM come from the germline V gene. Deletions cut 2 bases from V and 5 bases from J, with 12 bases between. CDR3 coding DNA: TGTGCCAGCAGTTTAACATGGGGGCCGGAGACCCAGTACTTC. Translation: CASSLTWGPETQYF.

This clonotype showed up just a few times. The V and J genes are TRBV4-1 and TRBJ1-5; maybe TRBD1 (5 bases). V was shortened by 4 bases and J by 3 bases, with 19 bases between the two germline ends. This CDR3 comprises 17 residues. The germline V gene has CDR1 MGHRA and CDR2 YSYEKL. The CDR3 region is CASSRGDGRAFNQPQHF. The CDR3 DNA is TGCGCCAGCAGCCGAGGGGACGGCAGGGCTTTCAATCAGCCCCAGCATTTT.

The CDR3 sequence is CASSERETQYF. The CDR3 nucleotides are TGTGCCAGCAGCGAGAGGGAGACCCAGTACTTC. The chain is built from TRBV7-2 and TRBJ2-5; D gene uncertain. Trimming cost V 5 bases and J 5 bases, with 6 bases left between them. The CDR3 extends over 11 amino acids. Germline V lookup: CDR1 SGHTA, CDR2 FQGNSA.

The V gene is TRBV19, the J gene TRBJ2-3; 10 positions match TRBD2. This CDR3 has 15 residues. Germline CDR1 LNHDA, CDR2 SQIVND (reference sequence). The V gene end was trimmed by 7 bases and the J gene end by 5 bases; junction bases not matched to a gene: 9. The CDR3 DNA follows: TGTGCCAGTACGCTCCTAGCGGGAGTTTTAGATACGCAGTATTTT. This translates into CASTLLAGVLDTQYF.

V is TRBV7-3 and J is TRBJ1-1; D is unclear. V was clipped by 2 bases and J by 8 bases, with 21 bases between them. This CDR3 spans 16 amino acids. The germline CDR1 and CDR2 sequences are SGHTA and FQGTGA. The CDR3 sequence: CASSLGILGPNKEAFF. DNA of the CDR3: TGTGCCAGCAGCTTAGGAATTTTGGGTCCTAACAAGGAAGCTTTCTTT.

The chain links TRBV2 to TRBJ2-1; 9 positions agree with TRBD2. CDR1 is SNHLY and CDR2 is FYNNEI in the germline V gene. The CDR3 is 16 amino acids. The ends lost 7 bases at V and 3 bases at J; junction bases unmatched: 10. The CDR3 spells CASNSGGLAFYNEQFF. The CDR3 nucleotides read TGTGCCAGCAATTCGGGAGGACTAGCGTTCTACAATGAGCAGTTCTTC.

As regards this clonotype: The junction departs from germline at one end; a sequencing error may be responsible. The chain recombines TRBV4-1 with TRBJ1-3; weak D call: TRBD1 (6 bases). CDR1 and CDR2 from the germline V gene are MGHRA and YSYEKL. CDR3 size: 14 residues. The CDR3 bases are TGTGCCAGCAGCCAAGCAGGGGTCGGAAACACCATATATTTT. This translates into CASSQAGVGNTIYF.

This clonotype was picked up a small number of times. V usage is TRBV27 and J usage is TRBJ2-7, with TRBD2 matching 8 bases. The V segment lost 5 bases and the J segment 0 bases; nucleotides outside the gene matches: 9. Looked up from germline, CDR1 is MNHEY and CDR2 is SMNVEV (reference sequence). The CDR3 extends over 16 amino acids. The CDR3 DNA follows: TGTGCCAGCAGTCCGCTAAGGGGACTAGTCTCCTACGAGCAGTACTTC. This translates into CASSPLRGLVSYEQYF.

The J gene is TRBJ2-3, the V gene TRBV29-1; TRBD2 matches 10 bases. Germline trimming cut 8 bases from V and 0 bases from J; bases unmatched to any gene: 11. This CDR3 has 16 amino acids. Germline V lookup: CDR1 SQVTM, CDR2 ANQGSEA. In DNA, the CDR3 is TGCAGCCCAATACTAGCGGGAACCTCTAGCACAGATACGCAGTATTTT. Amino acid sequence: CSPILAGTSSTDTQYF.